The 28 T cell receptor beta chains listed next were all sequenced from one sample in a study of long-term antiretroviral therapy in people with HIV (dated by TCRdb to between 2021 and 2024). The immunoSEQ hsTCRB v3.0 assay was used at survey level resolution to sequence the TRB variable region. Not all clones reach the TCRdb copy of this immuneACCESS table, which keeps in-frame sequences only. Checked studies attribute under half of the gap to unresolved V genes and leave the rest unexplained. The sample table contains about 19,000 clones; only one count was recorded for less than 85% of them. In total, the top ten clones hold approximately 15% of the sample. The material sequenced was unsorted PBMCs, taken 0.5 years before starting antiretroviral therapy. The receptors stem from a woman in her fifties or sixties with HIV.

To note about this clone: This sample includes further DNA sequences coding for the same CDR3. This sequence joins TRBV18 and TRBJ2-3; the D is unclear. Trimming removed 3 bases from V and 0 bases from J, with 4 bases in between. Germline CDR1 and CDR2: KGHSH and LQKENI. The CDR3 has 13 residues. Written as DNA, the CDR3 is TGTGCCAGCTCACCTCCTAGCACAGATACGCAGTATTTT. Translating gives CASSPPSTDTQYF.

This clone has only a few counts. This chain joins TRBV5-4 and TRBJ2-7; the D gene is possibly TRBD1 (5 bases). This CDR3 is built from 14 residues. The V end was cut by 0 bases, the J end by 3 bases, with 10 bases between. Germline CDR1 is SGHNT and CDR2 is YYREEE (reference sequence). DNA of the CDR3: TGTGCCAGCAGCTTGGGCAGGGTGGACTACGAGCAGTACTTC. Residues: CASSLGRVDYEQYF.

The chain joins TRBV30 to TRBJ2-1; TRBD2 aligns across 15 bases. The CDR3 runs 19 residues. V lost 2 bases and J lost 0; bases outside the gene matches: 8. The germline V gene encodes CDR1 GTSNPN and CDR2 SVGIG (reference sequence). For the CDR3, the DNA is TGTGCCTGGAGTCCTAAGGGACTAGCGGGGGGATTCTCCTACAATGAGCAGTTCTTC. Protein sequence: CAWSPKGLAGGFSYNEQFF.

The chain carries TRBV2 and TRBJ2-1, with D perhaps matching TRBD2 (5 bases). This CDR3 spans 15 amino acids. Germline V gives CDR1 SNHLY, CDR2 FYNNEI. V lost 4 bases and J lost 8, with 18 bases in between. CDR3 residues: CASSVRDGLNDEQFF. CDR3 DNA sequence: TGTGCCAGCAGTGTCCGGGATGGTCTCAACGATGAGCAGTTCTTC.

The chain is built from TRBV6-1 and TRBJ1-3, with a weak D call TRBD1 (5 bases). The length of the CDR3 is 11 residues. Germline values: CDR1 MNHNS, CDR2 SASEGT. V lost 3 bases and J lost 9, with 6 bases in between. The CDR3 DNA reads TGTGCCAGCAGTGAGAGGGGCACCATATATTTT. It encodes CASSERGTIYF.

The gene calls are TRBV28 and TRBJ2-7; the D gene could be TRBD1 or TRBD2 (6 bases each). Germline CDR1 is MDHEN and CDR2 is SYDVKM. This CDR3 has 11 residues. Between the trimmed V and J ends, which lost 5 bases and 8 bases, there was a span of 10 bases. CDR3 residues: CASSLGGKQYF. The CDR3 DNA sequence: TGTGCCAGCAGTCTAGGGGGGAAGCAGTACTTC.

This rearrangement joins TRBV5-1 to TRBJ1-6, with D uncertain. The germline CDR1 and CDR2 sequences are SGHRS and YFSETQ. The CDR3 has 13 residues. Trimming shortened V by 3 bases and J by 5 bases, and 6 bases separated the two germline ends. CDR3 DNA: TGCGCCAGCAGCTCGGATAATAATTCACCCCTCCACTTT. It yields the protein CASSSDNNSPLHF.

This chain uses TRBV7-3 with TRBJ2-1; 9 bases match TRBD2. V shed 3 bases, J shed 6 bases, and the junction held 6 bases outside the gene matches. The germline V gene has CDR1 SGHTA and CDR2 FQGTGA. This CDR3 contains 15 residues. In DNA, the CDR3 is TGTGCCAGCAGCTTTACTAGCGGGTTCGGCAATGAGCAGTTCTTC. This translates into CASSFTSGFGNEQFF.

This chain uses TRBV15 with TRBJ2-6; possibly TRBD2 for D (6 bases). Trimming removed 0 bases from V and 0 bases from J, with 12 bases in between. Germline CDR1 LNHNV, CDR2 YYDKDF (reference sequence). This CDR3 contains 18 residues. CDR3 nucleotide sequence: TGTGCCACCAGCAGAGATGGGCTCGGGGGCTCTGGGGCCAACGTCCTGACTTTC. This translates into CATSRDGLGGSGANVLTF.

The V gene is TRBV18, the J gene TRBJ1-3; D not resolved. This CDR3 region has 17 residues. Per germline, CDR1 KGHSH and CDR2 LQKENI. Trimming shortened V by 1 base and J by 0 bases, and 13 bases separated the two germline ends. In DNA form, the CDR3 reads TGTGCCAGCTCACCACTCGGCACAACGAGCTCTGGAAACACCATATATTTT. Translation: CASSPLGTTSSGNTIYF.

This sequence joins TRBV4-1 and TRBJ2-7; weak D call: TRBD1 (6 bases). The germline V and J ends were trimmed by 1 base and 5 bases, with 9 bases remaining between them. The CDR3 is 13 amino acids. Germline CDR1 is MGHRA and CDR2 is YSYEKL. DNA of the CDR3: TGCGCCAGCAGCCAAGCAAAGGGGGACGAGCAGTACTTC. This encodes CASSQAKGDEQYF.

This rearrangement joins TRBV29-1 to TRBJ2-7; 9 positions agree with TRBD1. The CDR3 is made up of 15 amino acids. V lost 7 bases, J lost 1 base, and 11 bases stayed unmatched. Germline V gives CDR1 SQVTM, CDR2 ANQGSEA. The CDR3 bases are TGCAGCGCTTCTGCCGGGACAGGGCTATCCTACGAGCAGTACTTC. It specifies CSASAGTGLSYEQYF.

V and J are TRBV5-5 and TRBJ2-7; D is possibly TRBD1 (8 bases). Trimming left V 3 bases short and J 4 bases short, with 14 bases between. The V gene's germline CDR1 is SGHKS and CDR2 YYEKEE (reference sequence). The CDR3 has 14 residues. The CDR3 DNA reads TGTGCCAGCAGCTCCTACAGGGGGGGGTACGAGCAGTACGTC. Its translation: CASSSYRGGYEQYV.

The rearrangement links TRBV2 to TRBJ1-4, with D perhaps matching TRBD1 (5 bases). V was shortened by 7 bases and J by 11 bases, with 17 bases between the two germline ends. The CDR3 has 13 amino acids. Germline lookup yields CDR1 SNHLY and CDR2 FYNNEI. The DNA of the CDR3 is TGTGCCAGCACCACCGGGACCTACGAGAAACTGTTTTTT. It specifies CASTTGTYEKLFF.

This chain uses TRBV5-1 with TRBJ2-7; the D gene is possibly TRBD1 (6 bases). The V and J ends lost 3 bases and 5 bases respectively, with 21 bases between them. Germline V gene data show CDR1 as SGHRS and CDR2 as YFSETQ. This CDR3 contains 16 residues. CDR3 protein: CASSWGTGTPGDEQYF. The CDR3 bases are TGCGCCAGCAGCTGGGGTACAGGGACCCCTGGGGACGAGCAGTACTTC.

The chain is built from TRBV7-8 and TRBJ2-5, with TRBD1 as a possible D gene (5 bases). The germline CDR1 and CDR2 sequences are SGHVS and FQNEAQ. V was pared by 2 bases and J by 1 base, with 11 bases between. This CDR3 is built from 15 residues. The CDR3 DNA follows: TGTGCCAGCAGCTTATTCGACAGCCTCCAAGAGACCCAGTACTTC. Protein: CASSLFDSLQETQYF.

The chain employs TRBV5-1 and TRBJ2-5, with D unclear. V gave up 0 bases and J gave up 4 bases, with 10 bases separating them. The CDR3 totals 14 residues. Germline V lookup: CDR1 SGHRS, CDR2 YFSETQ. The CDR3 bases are TGCGCCAGCAGCTTGGCACAGCCCGGAGAGACCCAGTACTTC. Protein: CASSLAQPGETQYF.

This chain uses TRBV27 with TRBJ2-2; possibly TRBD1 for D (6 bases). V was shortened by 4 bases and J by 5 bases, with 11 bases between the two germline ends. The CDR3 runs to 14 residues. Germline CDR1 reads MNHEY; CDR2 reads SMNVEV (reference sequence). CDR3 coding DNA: TGTGCCAGCAGTTCGAGCGACAGGACCGGGGAGCTGTTTTTT. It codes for CASSSSDRTGELFF.

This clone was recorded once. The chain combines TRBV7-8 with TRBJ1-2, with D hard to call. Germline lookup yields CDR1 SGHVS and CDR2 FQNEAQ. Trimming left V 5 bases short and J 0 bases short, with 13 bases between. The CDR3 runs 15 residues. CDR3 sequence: CASSPTELANYGYTF. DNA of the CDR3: TGTGCCAGCAGCCCGACCGAGTTAGCTAACTATGGCTACACCTTC.

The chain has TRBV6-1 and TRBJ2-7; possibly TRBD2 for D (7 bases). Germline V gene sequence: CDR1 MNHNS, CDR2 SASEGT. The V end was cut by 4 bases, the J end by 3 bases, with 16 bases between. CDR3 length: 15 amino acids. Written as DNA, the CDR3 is TGTGCCAGCAGTGGGTCGACGGGGGGACACTACGAGCAGTACTTC. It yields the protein CASSGSTGGHYEQYF.

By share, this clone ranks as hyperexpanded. The CDR3 coding sequence is TGTGCCAGCAGCCCGACAGGGGTCTATGGCTACACCTTC. Translating it yields CASSPTGVYGYTF. The chain links TRBV7-9 to TRBJ1-2; TRBD1 matches 8 bases. Trimming removed 5 bases from V and 4 bases from J; junction bases left unmatched: 3. CDR1 SEHNR and CDR2 FQNEAQ come from the germline V gene (reference sequence). This CDR3 comprises 13 residues.

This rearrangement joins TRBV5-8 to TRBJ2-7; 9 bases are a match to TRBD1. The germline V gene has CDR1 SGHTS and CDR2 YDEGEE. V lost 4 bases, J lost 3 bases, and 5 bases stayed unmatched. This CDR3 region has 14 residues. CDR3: CASSPGTGNYEQYV. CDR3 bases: TGTGCCAGCAGCCCAGGGACAGGGAACTACGAGCAGTACGTC.

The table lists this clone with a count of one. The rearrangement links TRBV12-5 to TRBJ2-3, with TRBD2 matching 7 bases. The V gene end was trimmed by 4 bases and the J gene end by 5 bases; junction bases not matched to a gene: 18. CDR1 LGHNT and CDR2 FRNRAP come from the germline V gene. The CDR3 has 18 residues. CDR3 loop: CASGSSFDGGFLRDTQYF. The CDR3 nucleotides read TGTGCTAGTGGTTCGAGTTTTGACGGGGGGTTTCTACGAGATACGCAGTATTTT.

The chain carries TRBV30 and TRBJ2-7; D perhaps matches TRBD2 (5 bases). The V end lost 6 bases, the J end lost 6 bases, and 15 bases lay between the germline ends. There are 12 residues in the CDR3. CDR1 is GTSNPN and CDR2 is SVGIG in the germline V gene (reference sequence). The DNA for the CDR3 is TGTGCCTGCCGCTCACGGGGTGGCGAGCAGTACGTC. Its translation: CACRSRGGEQYV.

Here the CDR3 reads CASSQDPGASEKLFF. CDR3 nucleotides: TGCGCCAGCAGCCAAGACCCGGGGGCGAGTGAAAAACTGTTTTTT. This rearrangement joins TRBV4-1 to TRBJ1-4; maybe TRBD1 (6 bases). V gave up 0 bases and J gave up 7 bases, with 12 bases separating them. CDR1 is MGHRA and CDR2 is YSYEKL in the germline V gene. CDR3 size: 15 residues.

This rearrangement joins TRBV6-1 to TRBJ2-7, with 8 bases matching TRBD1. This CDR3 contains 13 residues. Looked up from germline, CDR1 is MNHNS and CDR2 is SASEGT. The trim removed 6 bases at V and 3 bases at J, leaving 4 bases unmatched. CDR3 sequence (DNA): TGTGCCAGCAGCGCGGACAGGGTCTACGAGCAGTACGTC. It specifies CASSADRVYEQYV.

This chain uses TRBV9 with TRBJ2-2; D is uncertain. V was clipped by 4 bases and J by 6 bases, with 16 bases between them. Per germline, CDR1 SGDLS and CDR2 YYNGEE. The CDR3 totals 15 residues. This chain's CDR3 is CASSNPDRWAGELFF. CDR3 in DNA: TGTGCCAGCAGCAACCCCGACCGGTGGGCCGGGGAGCTGTTTTTT. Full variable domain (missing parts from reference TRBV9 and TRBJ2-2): DSGVTQTPKHLITATGQRVTLRCSPRSGDLSVYWYQQSLDQGLQFLIQYYNGEERAKGNILERFSAQQFPDLHSELNLSSLELGDSALYFCASSNPDRWAGELFFGEGSRLTVL.

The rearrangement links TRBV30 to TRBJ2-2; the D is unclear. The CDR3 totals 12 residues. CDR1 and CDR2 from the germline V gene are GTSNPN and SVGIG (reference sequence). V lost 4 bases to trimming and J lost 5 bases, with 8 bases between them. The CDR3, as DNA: TGTGCCTGGAAGCGTGGGACCGGGGAGCTGTTTTTT. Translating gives CAWKRGTGELFF.